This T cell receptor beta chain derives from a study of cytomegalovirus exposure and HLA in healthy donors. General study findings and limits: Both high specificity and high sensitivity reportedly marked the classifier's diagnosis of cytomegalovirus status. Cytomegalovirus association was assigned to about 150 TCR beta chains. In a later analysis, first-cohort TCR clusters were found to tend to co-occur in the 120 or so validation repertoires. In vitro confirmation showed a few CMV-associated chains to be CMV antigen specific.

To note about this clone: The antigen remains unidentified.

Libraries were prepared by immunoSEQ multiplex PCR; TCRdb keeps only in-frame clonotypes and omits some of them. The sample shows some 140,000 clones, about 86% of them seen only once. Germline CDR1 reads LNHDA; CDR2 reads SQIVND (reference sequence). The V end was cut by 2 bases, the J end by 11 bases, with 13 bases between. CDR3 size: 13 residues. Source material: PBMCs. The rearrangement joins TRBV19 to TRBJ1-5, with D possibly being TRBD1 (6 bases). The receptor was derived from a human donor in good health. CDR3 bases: TGTGCCAGTAGTATAACCGGGACATCGGCCCAGCATTTT. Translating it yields CASSITGTSAQHF.